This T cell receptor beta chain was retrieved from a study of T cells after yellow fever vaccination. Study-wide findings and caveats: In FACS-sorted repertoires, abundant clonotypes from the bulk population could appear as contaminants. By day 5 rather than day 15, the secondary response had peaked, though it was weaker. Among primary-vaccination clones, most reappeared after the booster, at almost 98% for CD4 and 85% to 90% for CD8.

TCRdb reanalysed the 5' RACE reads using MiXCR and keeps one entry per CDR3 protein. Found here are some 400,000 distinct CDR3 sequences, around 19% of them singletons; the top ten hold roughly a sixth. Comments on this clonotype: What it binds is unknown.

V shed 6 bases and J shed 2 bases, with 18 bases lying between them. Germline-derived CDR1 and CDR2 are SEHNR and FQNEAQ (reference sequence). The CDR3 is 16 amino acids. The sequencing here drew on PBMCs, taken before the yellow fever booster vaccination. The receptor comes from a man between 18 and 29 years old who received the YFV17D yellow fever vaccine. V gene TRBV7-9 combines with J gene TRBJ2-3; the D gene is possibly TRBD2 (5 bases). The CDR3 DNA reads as TGTGCCAGCAGACCTCAGGTATCGGGGTACACAGATACGCAGTATTTT. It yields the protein CASRPQVSGYTDTQYF.